This TCR beta chain derives from a study of CD8 T cells in ankylosing spondylitis (dated by TCRdb to 2016 to 2017). General notes on the study: The study profiled T cell receptor beta repertoires in healthy donors and ankylosing spondylitis patients to find disease-linked TCR variants. Peripheral blood was sampled, and synovial fluid was also collected from ankylosing spondylitis patients. In total, the full study cohort was made up of some 110 healthy donors and 20 to 25 ankylosing spondylitis patients. General study outcomes and caveats: The disease-linked clones had a CD8+ phenotype and were found at relatively low frequencies in peripheral blood. A TCR beta motif of about 8 highly homologous amino acid variants appeared characteristic of blood from ankylosing spondylitis patients. Some motif variants were previously reported in synovial fluid and blood of reactive arthritis patients, suggesting common disease-initiation mechanisms. Significant enrichment of the disease-linked clones was reported in matched synovial fluid samples from ankylosing spondylitis patients.

Sequencing relied on an Illumina HiSeq 2500. Quantitative 5'-RACE with molecular barcodes was used to prepare TCR beta libraries. Turning to the authors' computational methods: To identify disease-linked TCR variants, a new computational method was used, one built on a probabilistic model of VDJ rearrangement. Through fastp at Q25 and MiXCR, TCRdb rebuilt clones from the public reads, retaining in-frame beta chains. Rows with a matching CDR3 protein are joined into one entry that keeps the most common DNA and genes. These V and J calls are TCRdb output, not the study's own analysis. Across this sample there are roughly 180,000 distinct CDR3 sequences, with 10% to 15% seen only once. The leading ten clones occupy about 11% of the sample. In regard to this clonotype: The specificity of this receptor is unknown. Per-base qualities were not stored, and no clone one base away is much larger.

CDR1 LGHNA and CDR2 YSLEER were looked up in the germline V gene. Unmatched junction bases come to 10, with V trimmed by 3 bases and J by 6 bases. Counted from cysteine to phenylalanine, this CDR3 has 16 amino acids. The CDR3 DNA has 48 bases and is translated from base 1. This sequence was found in a female donor with ankylosing spondylitis or in good health (not recorded which). This chain is built from TRBV4-3 and TRBJ2-1; 8 bases in the junction line up with TRBD2. Input material: blood, either unsorted or a sorted T cell fraction (not recorded which). The DNA reads as follows: TGCGCCAGCAGCCAGGACTCCGCGGGAGGTTTCAATGAGCAGTTCTTC. Translated, it gives CASSQDSAGGFNEQFF.